This TCR beta chain was sequenced during a study of beta chain features in type 1 diabetes. Germline loops: CDR1 SGHVS, CDR2 FQNEAQ. CDR3 size: 16 residues. The junction had 10 bases not matched to a gene; V was cut back by 7 bases and J by 0 bases. The whole isolated RNA underwent reverse transcription, so sequencing captured expressed TCRB transcripts. Sequencing used immunoSEQ multiplex PCR; TCRdb keeps in-frame clones, though not all of them. The data show about 110,000 clones, 40% seen once. This receptor was obtained from a woman younger than 35 in good health. Sequencing was done on a sample of stem cell memory CD4+ T cells from blood. The chain links TRBV7-8 to TRBJ2-7, with 9 bases lining up with TRBD2. Here the CDR3 DNA reads TGTGCCAGCATTGCTCTAGCGGGACCGAGCTCCTACGAGCAGTACTTC. It encodes CASIALAGPSSYEQYF.